The clone carrying this TCR beta chain was observed a few times. What it binds is unknown. The CDR3 covers 14 residues. The V and J ends lost 0 bases and 3 bases respectively, with 12 bases between them. Germline values: CDR1 DFQATT, CDR2 SNEGSKA (reference sequence). The source of the sample is a study of response to subunit inactivated influenza vaccine. Study conclusions and caveats: Researchers suggested that each seasonal influenza vaccination recruits few new T cells.

TCRdb called the RT-PCR reads again in MiXCR, with one record for every CDR3 protein. The profile shows 550,000 to 650,000 distinct CDR3 sequences, roughly 12% of them singletons. This chain joins TRBV20-1 and TRBJ2-7, with D tentatively TRBD1 or TRBD2 (5 bases each). The sequenced sample was PBMCs from blood, obtained on the day of vaccination. This receptor was obtained from a man between 45 and 60 years old who received an inactivated influenza vaccine. The CDR3 region is CSARDQGDDYEQYF. The CDR3 coding sequence is TGCAGTGCTAGAGATCAGGGAGATGACTACGAGCAGTACTTC.